Each of the 6 T cell receptor beta chains below was sequenced from the same sample in a study of cytotoxic CD8 clonotypes in ibrutinib-treated CLL. Only in-frame clones appear in the TCRdb table, and some are missing; sequencing was by immunoSEQ multiplex PCR. The repertoire holds about 270,000 clones, with 65% to 85% as singletons. The sample was PBMCs, taken at disease progression, from a patient treated with ibrutinib. These receptors all come from a human donor with chronic lymphocytic leukemia.

The rearrangement uses TRBV28 and TRBJ2-7; 12 positions agree with TRBD2. V was clipped by 5 bases and J by 3 bases; unmatched bases: 5. Germline V CDR1 and CDR2: MDHEN, SYDVKM. CDR3 length equals 15 residues. The CDR3 loop reads CASSPGLAGIYEQYF. The CDR3 nucleotides are TGTGCCAGCAGTCCCGGACTAGCGGGAATCTACGAGCAGTACTTC.

The chain couples TRBV7-3 to TRBJ2-5, with 12 bases identical to TRBD2. J was trimmed by 5 bases and V by 3 bases; bases with no gene match: 7. The CDR3 totals 16 residues. CDR1 is SGHTA, CDR2 FQGTGA, per germline. CDR3 sequence: CASSFSRTSGMETQYF. The CDR3, as DNA: TGTGCCAGCAGCTTTTCCCGGACTAGCGGGATGGAGACCCAGTACTTC.

V is TRBV4-3 and J is TRBJ2-7; TRBD2 matches 10 bases. Germline CDR1 and CDR2: LGHNA and YSLEER. Trimming cost V 4 bases and J 1 base; bases outside gene matches: 10. There are 17 residues in the CDR3. The CDR3 coding sequence is TGCGCCAGCAGCCGCAAAGTAACTAGCGGGAAATCCTACGAGCAGTACTTC. Encoded protein: CASSRKVTSGKSYEQYF.

The V gene is TRBV29-1, the J gene TRBJ1-1; D call uncertain. CDR3 length equals 13 residues. Trimming removed 3 bases from V and 0 bases from J, with 8 bases in between. The germline V gene encodes CDR1 SQVTM and CDR2 ANQGSEA. The CDR3: CSVDRGMNTEAFF. The DNA for the CDR3 is TGCAGCGTTGACCGGGGTATGAACACTGAAGCTTTCTTT. Full variable domain (remainder filled in from reference TRBV29-1 and TRBJ1-1): SAVISQKPSRDICQRGTSLTIQCQVDSQVTMMFWYRQQPGQSLTLIATANQGSEATYESGFVIDKFPISRPNLTFSTLTVSNMSPEDSSIYLCSVDRGMNTEAFFGQGTRLTVV.

This sequence joins TRBV18 and TRBJ2-5, with D maybe TRBD1 (5 bases). This CDR3 is 15 amino acids long. Germline loops: CDR1 KGHSH, CDR2 LQKENI. Trimming shortened V by 5 bases and J by 0 bases, and 13 bases separated the two germline ends. CDR3 residues: CASSVLTGNQETQYF. CDR3 DNA sequence: TGTGCCAGCTCAGTTTTAACAGGAAACCAAGAGACCCAGTACTTC. Based on the CDR3 plus reference TRBV18 and TRBJ2-5, the full variable domain is NAGVMQNPRHLVRRRGQEARLRCSPMKGHSHVYWYRQLPEEGLKFMVYLQKENIIDESGMPKERFSAEFPKEGPSILRIQQVVRGDSAAYFCASSVLTGNQETQYFGPGTRLLVL.

The chain joins TRBV4-3 to TRBJ2-7, with TRBD2 matching 14 bases. This CDR3 comprises 18 residues. J was trimmed by 5 bases and V by 3 bases; bases with no gene match: 12. Per germline, CDR1 LGHNA and CDR2 YSLEER. CDR3 region: CASSQASGTSGSPDEQYF. DNA of the CDR3: TGCGCCAGCAGCCAGGCTTCCGGGACTAGCGGGAGTCCGGACGAGCAGTACTTC.